What follows describes a single TCR beta chain. Its antigen is still unknown. This specimen comes from a study of CD8+ T cells in alopecia areata. Across the study: Treated patients swallowed 5 to 10 mg of oral tofacitinib twice daily. Study-level results: There were many expanded lesional clones persisting in scalp and blood during tofacitinib. Within the top 100, expanded CD8+ clones significantly decreased with tofacitinib, as did scalp clonality.

There are 15 residues in the CDR3. Between the trimmed V and J ends, which lost 3 bases and 4 bases, there was a span of 16 bases. From germline, CDR1 is GTSNPN and CDR2 SVGIG (reference sequence). Treatment here: oral pan-JAK inhibitor, 5-10 mg twice daily. cDNA reverse transcribed from extracted RNA served as the sequencing template. Data came from immunoSEQ multiplex PCR; TCRdb stores just in-frame clones and leaves some out. The table lists tens of thousands of clones, 25% to 35% of them singletons. This clonotype was sampled from a human donor with alopecia areata. This chain links TRBV30 with TRBJ2-1; TRBD2 might be the D (5 bases). The sample consisted of CD8+ T cells sorted from blood, taken at week 4, from a patient treated with tofacitinib. This chain's CDR3 is CAWRSVGLPYNEQFF. The CDR3 DNA sequence: TGTGCCTGGAGGTCCGTAGGACTCCCATACAATGAGCAGTTCTTC.